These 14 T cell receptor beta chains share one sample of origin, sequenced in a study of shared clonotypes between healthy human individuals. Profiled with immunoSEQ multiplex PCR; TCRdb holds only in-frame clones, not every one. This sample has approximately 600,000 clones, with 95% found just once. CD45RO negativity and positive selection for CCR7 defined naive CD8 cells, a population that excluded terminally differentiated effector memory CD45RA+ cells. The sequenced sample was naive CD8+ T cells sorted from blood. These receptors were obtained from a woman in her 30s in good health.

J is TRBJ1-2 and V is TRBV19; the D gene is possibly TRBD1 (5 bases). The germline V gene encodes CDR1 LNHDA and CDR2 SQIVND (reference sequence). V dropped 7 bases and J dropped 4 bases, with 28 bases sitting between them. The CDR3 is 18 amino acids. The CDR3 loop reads CASTSRRNDLPGIYGYTF. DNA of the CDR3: TGTGCCAGTACTTCCCGGAGGAATGATCTGCCAGGGATCTATGGCTACACCTTC. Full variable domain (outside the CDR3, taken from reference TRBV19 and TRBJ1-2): DGGITQSPKYLFRKEGQNVTLSCEQNLNHDAMYWYRQDPGQGLRLIYYSQIVNDFQKGDIAEGYSVSREKKESFPLTVTSAQKNPTAFYLCASTSRRNDLPGIYGYTFGSGTRLTVV.

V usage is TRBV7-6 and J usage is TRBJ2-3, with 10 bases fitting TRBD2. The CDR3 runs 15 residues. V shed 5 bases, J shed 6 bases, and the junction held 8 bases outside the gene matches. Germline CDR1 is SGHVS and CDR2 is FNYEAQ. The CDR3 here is CASSRASGRADTQYF. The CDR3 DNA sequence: TGTGCCAGCAGCCGCGCAAGCGGGAGGGCCGATACGCAGTATTTT.

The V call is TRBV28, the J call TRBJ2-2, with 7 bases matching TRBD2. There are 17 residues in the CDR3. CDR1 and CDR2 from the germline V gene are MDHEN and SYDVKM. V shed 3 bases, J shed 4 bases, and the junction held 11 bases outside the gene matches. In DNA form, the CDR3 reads TGTGCCAGCAGTTTGTCTCCTAGCGGAAGTCTCACCGGGGAGCTGTTTTTT. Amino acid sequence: CASSLSPSGSLTGELFF. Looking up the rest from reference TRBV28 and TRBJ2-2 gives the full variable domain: DVKVTQSSRYLVKRTGEKVFLECVQDMDHENMFWYRQDPGLGLRLIYFSYDVKMKEKGDIPEGYSVSREKKERFSLILESASTNQTSMYLCASSLSPSGSLTGELFFGEGSRLTVL.

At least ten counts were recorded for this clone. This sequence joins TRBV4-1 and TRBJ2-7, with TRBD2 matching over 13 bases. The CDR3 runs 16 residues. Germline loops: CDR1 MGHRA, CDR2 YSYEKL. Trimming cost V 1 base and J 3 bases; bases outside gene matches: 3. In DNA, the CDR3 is TGCGCCAGCAGCCAAGTACTAGCGGGAGGGAACTACGAGCAGTACTTC. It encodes CASSQVLAGGNYEQYF.

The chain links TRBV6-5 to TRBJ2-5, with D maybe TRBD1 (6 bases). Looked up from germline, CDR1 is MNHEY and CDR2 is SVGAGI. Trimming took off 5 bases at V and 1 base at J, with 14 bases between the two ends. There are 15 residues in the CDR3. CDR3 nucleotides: TGTGCCAGCAGTAGCTACAGGGTCCCCCAAGAGACCCAGTACTTC. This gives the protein CASSSYRVPQETQYF.

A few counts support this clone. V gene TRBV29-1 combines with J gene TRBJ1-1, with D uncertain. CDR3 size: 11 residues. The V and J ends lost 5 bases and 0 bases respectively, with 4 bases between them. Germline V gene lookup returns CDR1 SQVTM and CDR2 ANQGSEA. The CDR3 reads CSVMMNTEAFF. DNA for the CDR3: TGCAGCGTTATGATGAACACTGAAGCTTTCTTT.

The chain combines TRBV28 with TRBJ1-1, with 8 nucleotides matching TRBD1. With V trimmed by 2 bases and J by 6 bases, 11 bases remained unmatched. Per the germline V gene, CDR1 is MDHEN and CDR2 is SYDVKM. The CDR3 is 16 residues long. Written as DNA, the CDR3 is TGTGCCAGCAGTTTAGTTCAGGGGGCGCTTACTCCTGAAGCTTTCTTT. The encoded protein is CASSLVQGALTPEAFF.

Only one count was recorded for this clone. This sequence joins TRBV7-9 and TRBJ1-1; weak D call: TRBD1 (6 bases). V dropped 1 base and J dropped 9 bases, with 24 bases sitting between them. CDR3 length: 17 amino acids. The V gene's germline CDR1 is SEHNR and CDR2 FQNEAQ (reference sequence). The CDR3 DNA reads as TGTGCCAGCAGCTTAGTGGGAGGACGGGGGGCTATCGGTAAAGCTTTCTTT. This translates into CASSLVGGRGAIGKAFF.

The CDR3 protein is CASSLIGTGATEAFF. The CDR3 DNA sequence: TGTGCCAGCAGTTTAATAGGGACAGGGGCCACTGAAGCTTTCTTT. The V call is TRBV28, the J call TRBJ1-1, with 10 positions matching TRBD1. This CDR3 spans 15 amino acids. From germline, CDR1 is MDHEN and CDR2 SYDVKM. With V trimmed by 2 bases and J by 4 bases, 4 bases remained unmatched.

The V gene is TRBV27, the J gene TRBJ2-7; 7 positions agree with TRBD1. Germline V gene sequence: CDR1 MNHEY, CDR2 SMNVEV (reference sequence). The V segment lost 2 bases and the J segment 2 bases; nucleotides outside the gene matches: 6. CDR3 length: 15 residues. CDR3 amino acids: CASSLVGTATYEQYF. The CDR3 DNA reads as TGTGCCAGCAGTTTAGTTGGGACAGCTACCTACGAGCAGTACTTC.

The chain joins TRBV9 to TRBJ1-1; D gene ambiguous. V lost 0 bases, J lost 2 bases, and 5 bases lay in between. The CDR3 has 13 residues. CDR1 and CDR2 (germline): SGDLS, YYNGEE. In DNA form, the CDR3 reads TGTGCCAGCAGCGTAGAACAAAACACTGAAGCTTTCTTT. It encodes CASSVEQNTEAFF.

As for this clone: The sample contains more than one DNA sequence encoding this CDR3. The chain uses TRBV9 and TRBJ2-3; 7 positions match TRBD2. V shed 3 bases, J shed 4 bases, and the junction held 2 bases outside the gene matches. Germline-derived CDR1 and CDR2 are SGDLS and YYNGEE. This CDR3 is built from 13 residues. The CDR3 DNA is TGTGCCAGCAGCGGGACTAGTTCAGATACGCAGTATTTT. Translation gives CASSGTSSDTQYF.

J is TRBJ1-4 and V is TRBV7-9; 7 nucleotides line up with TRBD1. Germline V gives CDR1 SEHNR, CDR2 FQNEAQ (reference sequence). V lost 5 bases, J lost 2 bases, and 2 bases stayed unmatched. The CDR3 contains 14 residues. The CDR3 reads CASSKGGTNEKLFF. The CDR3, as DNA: TGTGCCAGCAGCAAAGGGGGCACTAATGAAAAACTGTTTTTT.

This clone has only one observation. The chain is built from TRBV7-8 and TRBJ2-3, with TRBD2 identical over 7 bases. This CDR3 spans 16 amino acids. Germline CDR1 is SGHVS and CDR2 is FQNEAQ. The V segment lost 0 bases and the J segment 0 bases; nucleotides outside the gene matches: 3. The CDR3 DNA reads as TGTGCCAGCAGCTTAGCCGGTAGCGGGAGCACAGATACGCAGTATTTT. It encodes CASSLAGSGSTDTQYF.